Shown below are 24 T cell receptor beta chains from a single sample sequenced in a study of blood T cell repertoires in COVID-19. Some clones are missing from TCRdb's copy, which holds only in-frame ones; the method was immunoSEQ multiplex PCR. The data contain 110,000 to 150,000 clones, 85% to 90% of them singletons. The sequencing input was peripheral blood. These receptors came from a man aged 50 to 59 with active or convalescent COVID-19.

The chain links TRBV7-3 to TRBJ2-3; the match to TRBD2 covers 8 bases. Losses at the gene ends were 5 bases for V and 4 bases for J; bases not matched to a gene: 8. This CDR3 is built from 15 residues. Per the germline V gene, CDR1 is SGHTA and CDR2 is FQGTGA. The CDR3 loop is CASSPGAGGADTQYF. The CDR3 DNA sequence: TGTGCCAGCAGCCCAGGGGCGGGAGGAGCAGATACGCAGTATTTT. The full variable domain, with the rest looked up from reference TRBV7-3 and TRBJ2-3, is GAGVSQTPSNKVTEKGKYVELRCDPISGHTALYWYRQSLGQGPEFLIYFQGTGAADDSGLPNDRFFAVRPEGSVSTLKIQRTERGDSAVYLCASSPGAGGADTQYFGPGTRLTVL.

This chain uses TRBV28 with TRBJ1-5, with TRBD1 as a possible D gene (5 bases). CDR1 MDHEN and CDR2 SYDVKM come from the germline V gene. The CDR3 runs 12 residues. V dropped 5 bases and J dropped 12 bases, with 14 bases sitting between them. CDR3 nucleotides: TGTGCCAGCAGTCAACTCCCTCAGGGCCAGCATTTT. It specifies CASSQLPQGQHF. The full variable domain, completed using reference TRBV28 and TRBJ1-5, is DVKVTQSSRYLVKRTGEKVFLECVQDMDHENMFWYRQDPGLGLRLIYFSYDVKMKEKGDIPEGYSVSREKKERFSLILESASTNQTSMYLCASSQLPQGQHFGDGTRLSIL.

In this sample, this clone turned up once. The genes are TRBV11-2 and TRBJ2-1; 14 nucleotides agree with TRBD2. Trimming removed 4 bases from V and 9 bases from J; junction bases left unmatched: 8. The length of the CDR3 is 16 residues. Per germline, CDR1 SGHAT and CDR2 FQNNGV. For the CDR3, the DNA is TGTGCCAGCAGCTCGAAGGGACTAGCGGGAGTGGGTGAGCAGTTCTTC. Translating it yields CASSSKGLAGVGEQFF.

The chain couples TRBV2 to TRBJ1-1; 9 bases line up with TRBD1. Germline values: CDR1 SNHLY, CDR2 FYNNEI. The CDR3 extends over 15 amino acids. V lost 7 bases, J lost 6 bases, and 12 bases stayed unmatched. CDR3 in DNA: TGTGCCAGCAACCACCCGGGACAGGGAACTTCTGAAGCTTTCTTT. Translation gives CASNHPGQGTSEAFF. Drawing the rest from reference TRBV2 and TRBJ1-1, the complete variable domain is EPEVTQTPSHQVTQMGQEVILRCVPISNHLYFYWYRQILGQKVEFLVSFYNNEISEKSEIFDDQFSVERPDGSNFTLKIRSTKLEDSAMYFCASNHPGQGTSEAFFGQGTRLTVV.

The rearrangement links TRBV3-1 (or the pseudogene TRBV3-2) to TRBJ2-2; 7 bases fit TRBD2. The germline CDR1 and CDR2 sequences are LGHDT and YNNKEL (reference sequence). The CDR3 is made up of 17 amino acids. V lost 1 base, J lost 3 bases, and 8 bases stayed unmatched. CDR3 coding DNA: TGTGCCAGCAGCCAAGCCCCCCCTAGCGGACACACCGGGGAGCTGTTTTTT. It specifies CASSQAPPSGHTGELFF.

The DNA for the CDR3 is TGTGCCAGCAGCTACAGACTAGCGGGAGATCACGAGCAGTACTTC. Translating gives CASSYRLAGDHEQYF. This chain connects TRBV7-8 to TRBJ2-7; the match to TRBD2 covers 12 bases. V lost 4 bases, J lost 5 bases, and 6 bases stayed unmatched. The CDR3 consists of 15 residues. Germline CDR1 is SGHVS and CDR2 is FQNEAQ. Using reference TRBV7-8 and TRBJ2-7 for the parts outside the CDR3, the full variable domain is GAGVSQSPRYKVAKRGQDVALRCDPISGHVSLFWYQQALGQGPEFLTYFQNEAQLDKSGLPSDRFFAERPEGSVSTLKIQRTQQEDSAVYLCASSYRLAGDHEQYFGPGTRLTVT.

The DNA for the CDR3 is TGTGCCAGCAGTTCACCCTCCGCGGGATACCAAGAGACCCAGTACTTC. Its translation is CASSSPSAGYQETQYF. This sequence joins TRBV28 and TRBJ2-5; weak D call: TRBD2 (6 bases). There are 16 residues in the CDR3. The V gene lost 4 bases and the J gene lost 0 bases, with 15 bases spanning the gap. Germline lookup yields CDR1 MDHEN and CDR2 SYDVKM.

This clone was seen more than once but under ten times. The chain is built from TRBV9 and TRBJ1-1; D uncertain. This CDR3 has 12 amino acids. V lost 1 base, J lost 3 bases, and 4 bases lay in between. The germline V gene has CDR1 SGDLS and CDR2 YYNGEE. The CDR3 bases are TGTGCCAGCAGCGTATCCGACACTGAAGCTTTCTTT. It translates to CASSVSDTEAFF. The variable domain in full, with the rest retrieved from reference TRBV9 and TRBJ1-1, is DSGVTQTPKHLITATGQRVTLRCSPRSGDLSVYWYQQSLDQGLQFLIQYYNGEERAKGNILERFSAQQFPDLHSELNLSSLELGDSALYFCASSVSDTEAFFGQGTRLTVV.

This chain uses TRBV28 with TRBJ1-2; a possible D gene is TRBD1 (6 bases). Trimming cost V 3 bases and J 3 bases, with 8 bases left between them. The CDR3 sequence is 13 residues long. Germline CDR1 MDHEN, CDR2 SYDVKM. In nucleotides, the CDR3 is TGTGCCAGCAGTTTTGGACAGCACTATGGCTACACCTTC. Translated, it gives CASSFGQHYGYTF.

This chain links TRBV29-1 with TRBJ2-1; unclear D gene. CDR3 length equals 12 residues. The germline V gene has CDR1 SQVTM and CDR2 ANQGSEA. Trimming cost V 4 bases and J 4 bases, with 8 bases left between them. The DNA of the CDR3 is TGCAGCGTTGTACGGGTTTACAATGAGCAGTTCTTC. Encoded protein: CSVVRVYNEQFF.

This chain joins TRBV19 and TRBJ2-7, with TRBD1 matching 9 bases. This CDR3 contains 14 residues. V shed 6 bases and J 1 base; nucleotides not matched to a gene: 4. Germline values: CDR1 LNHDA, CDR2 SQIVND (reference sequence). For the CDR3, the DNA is TGTGCCAGTAGACAGGGGGCCCATTCCTACGAGCAGTACTTC. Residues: CASRQGAHSYEQYF.

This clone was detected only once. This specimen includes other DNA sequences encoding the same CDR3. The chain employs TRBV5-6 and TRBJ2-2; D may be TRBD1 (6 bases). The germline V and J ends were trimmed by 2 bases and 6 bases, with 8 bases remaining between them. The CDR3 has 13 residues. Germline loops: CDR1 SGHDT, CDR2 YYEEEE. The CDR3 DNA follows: TGTGCCAGCAGCTTACAGGGATCCGGGGAGCTGTTTTTT. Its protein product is CASSLQGSGELFF.

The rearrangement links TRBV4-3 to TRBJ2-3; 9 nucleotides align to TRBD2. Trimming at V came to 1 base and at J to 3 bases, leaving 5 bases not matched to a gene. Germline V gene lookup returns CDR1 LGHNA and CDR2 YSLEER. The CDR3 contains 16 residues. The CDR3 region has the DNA TGCGCCAGCAGCCAAGGTGCGGGAGGGCGAACAGATACGCAGTATTTT. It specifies CASSQGAGGRTDTQYF.

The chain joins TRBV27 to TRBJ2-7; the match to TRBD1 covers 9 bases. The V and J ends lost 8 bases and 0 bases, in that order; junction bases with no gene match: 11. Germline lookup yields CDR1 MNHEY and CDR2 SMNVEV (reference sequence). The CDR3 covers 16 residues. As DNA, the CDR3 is TGTGCCAGCGGACCTAGGGACAGGGTCCCCTCCTACGAGCAGTACTTC. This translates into CASGPRDRVPSYEQYF.

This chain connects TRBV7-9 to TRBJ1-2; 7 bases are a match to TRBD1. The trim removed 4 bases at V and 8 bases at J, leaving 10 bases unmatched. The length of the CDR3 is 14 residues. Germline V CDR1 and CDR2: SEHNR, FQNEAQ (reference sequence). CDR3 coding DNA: TGTGCCAGCAGCTCGGGACAGTCTTTTCGGGGCTACACCTTC. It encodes CASSSGQSFRGYTF.

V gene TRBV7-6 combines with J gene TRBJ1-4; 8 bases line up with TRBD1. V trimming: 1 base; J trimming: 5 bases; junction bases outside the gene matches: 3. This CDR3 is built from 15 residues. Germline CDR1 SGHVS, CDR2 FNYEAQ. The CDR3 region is CASSLGQGPNEKLFF. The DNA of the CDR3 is TGTGCCAGCAGCTTAGGACAGGGGCCAAATGAAAAACTGTTTTTT.

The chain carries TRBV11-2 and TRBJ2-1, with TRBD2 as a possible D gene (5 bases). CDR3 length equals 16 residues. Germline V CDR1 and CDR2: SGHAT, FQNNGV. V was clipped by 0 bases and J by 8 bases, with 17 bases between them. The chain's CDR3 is CASSLEGAVQSYEQFF. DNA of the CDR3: TGTGCCAGCAGCTTAGAGGGAGCGGTACAATCATATGAGCAGTTCTTC.

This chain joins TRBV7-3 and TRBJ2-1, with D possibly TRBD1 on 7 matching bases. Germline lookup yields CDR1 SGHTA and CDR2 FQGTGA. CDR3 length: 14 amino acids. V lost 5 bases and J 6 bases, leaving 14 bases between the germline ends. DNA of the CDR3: TGTGCCAGCAGCGCAGGGGGGCCTGGCAATGAGCAGTTCTTC. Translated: CASSAGGPGNEQFF.

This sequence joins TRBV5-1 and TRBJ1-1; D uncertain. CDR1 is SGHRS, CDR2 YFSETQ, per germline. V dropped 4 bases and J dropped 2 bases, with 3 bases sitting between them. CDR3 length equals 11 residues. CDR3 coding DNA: TGCGCCAGCAGCCGTAACACTGAAGCTTTCTTT. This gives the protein CASSRNTEAFF.

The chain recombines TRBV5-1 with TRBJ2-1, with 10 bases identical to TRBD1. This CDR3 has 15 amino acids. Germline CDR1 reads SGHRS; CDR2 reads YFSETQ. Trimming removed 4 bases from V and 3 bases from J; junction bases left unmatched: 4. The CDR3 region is CASSADRGSYNEQFF. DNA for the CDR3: TGCGCCAGCAGCGCGGACAGGGGGAGCTACAATGAGCAGTTCTTC.

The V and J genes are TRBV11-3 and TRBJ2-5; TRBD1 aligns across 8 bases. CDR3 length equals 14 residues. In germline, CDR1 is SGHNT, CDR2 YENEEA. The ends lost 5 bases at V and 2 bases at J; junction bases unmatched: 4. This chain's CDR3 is CASSPGTGQETQYF. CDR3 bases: TGTGCCAGCAGCCCCGGGACAGGTCAAGAGACCCAGTACTTC.

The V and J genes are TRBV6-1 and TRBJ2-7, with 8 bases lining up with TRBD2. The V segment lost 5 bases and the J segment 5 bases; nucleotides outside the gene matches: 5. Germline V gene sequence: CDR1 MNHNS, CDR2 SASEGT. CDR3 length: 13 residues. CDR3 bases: TGTGCCAGCAGTTATGGTAGCGGGAACGAGCAGTACTTC. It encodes CASSYGSGNEQYF.

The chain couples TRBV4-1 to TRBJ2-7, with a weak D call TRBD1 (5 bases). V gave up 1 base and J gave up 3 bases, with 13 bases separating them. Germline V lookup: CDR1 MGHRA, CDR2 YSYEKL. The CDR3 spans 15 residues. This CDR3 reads CASSQATGTGYEQYF. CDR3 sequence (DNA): TGCGCCAGCAGCCAAGCCACAGGAACGGGCTACGAGCAGTACTTC.

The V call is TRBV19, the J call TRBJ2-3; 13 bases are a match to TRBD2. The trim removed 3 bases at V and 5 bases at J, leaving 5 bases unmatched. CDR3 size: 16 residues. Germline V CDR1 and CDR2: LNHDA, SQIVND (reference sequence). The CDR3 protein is CASSIGTSGVRDTQYF. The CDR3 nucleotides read TGTGCCAGTAGTATCGGGACTAGCGGGGTCCGAGATACGCAGTATTTT.